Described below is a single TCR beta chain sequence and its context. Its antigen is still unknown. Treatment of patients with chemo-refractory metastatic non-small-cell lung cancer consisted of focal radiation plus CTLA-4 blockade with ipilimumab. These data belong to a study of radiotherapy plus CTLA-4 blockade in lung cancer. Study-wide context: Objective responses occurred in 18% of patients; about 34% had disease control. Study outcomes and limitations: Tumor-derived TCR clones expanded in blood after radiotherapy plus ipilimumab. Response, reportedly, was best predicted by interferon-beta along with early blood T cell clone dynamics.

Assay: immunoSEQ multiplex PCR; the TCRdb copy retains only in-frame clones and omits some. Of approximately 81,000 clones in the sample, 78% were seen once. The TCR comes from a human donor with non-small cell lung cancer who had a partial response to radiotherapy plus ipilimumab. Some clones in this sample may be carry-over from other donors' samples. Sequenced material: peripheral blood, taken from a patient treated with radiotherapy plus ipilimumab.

CDR3 sequence reads: CASKRTEGEAFF. The CDR3 nucleotides are TGTGCCAGCAAAAGGACAGAAGGTGAAGCTTTCTTT. The genes are TRBV7-9 and TRBJ1-1; D may be TRBD1 (6 bases). V was trimmed by 7 bases and J by 7 bases, leaving 13 bases between them. This CDR3 has 12 amino acids. CDR1 SEHNR and CDR2 FQNEAQ come from the germline V gene (reference sequence).